The 17 T cell receptor beta chains below were found in one sample sequenced in a study of T cells in Graves' hyperthyroidism and ophthalmopathy. The TCR beta CDR3 regions underwent amplification using RNA transcripts as the source. Researchers ran a first-round RT-PCR on the TCR CDR3 using the HTBI primer set. TCRdb recomputed calls from the multiplex PCR reads with MiXCR, one row per CDR3 protein. The table has some 690,000 distinct CDR3 sequences, 17% seen once. Sequencing was carried out using blood. Every receptor here comes from a man aged 50 to 59 with Graves' hyperthyroidism.

The chain carries TRBV19 and TRBJ1-5, with D possibly being TRBD1 (6 bases). V gave up 5 bases and J gave up 4 bases, with 15 bases separating them. The CDR3 contains 15 residues. The germline CDR1 and CDR2 sequences are LNHDA and SQIVND (reference sequence). The CDR3 coding sequence is TGTGCCAGTAGTTCGCAGACAGGACCGAATCAGCCCCAGCATTTT. Residues: CASSSQTGPNQPQHF. The whole variable domain, filled in from reference TRBV19 and TRBJ1-5, reads DGGITQSPKYLFRKEGQNVTLSCEQNLNHDAMYWYRQDPGQGLRLIYYSQIVNDFQKGDIAEGYSVSREKKESFPLTVTSAQKNPTAFYLCASSSQTGPNQPQHFGDGTRLSIL.

This clonotype was seen many times. V is TRBV28 and J is TRBJ2-1, with 10 positions matching TRBD2. The CDR3 totals 16 residues. Per germline, CDR1 MDHEN and CDR2 SYDVKM. V was pared by 5 bases and J by 6 bases, with 10 bases of the junction left unmatched. CDR3 in DNA: TGTGCCAGCAGTACCCCCCTAGCGGGAGATGGCAATGAGCAGTTCTTC. This translates into CASSTPLAGDGNEQFF.

The rearrangement links TRBV27 to TRBJ2-2; D is uncertain. The CDR3 is made up of 16 amino acids. Per germline, CDR1 MNHEY and CDR2 SMNVEV (reference sequence). V was clipped by 4 bases and J by 6 bases, with 18 bases between them. CDR3 sequence reads: CASSSTKYPRAGELFF. The CDR3 DNA follows: TGTGCCAGCAGTTCCACAAAATACCCTCGCGCCGGGGAGCTGTTTTTT.

The V and J genes are TRBV6-6 and TRBJ1-4; 8 bases fit TRBD1. The germline gives CDR1 MNHNY, CDR2 SVGAGI (reference sequence). V gave up 0 bases and J gave up 4 bases; unmatched junction bases: 1. CDR3 length: 15 amino acids. The CDR3 loop is CASSYSTGGNEKLFF. The DNA for the CDR3 is TGTGCCAGCAGTTACTCCACAGGGGGTAATGAAAAACTGTTTTTT.

This rearrangement joins TRBV28 to TRBJ1-3; D gene unclear. The CDR3 extends over 17 amino acids. Germline V lookup: CDR1 MDHEN, CDR2 SYDVKM. Trimming stripped 5 bases from V and 0 bases from J, with 17 bases between. CDR3 loop: CASSGFETLTSGNTIYF. In DNA form, the CDR3 reads TGTGCCAGCAGTGGGTTTGAGACATTGACCTCTGGAAACACCATATATTTT.

The CDR3 spells CAWSVLGSGSDEQFF. Written as DNA, the CDR3 is TGTGCCTGGAGTGTACTTGGTAGCGGGAGTGATGAGCAGTTCTTC. This chain joins TRBV30 and TRBJ2-1; TRBD2 agrees at 9 bases. Germline V lookup: CDR1 GTSNPN, CDR2 SVGIG (reference sequence). Germline trimming cut 0 bases from V and 8 bases from J; bases unmatched to any gene: 8. The CDR3 loop spans 15 amino acids.

This clonotype was observed a few times. The chain is built from TRBV27 and TRBJ2-6, with D perhaps matching TRBD1 or TRBD2 (6 bases each). V was cut by 4 bases and J by 1 base, with 8 bases left in between. The germline V gene has CDR1 MNHEY and CDR2 SMNVEV (reference sequence). CDR3 length: 15 amino acids. CDR3 loop: CASSWGASGANVLTF. For the CDR3, the DNA is TGTGCCAGCAGTTGGGGGGCTTCTGGGGCCAACGTCCTGACTTTC.

The V and J genes are TRBV30 and TRBJ1-1; D might be TRBD1 (6 bases). The CDR3 runs 17 residues. V was shortened by 0 bases and J by 1 base, with 18 bases between the two germline ends. CDR1 and CDR2 from the germline V gene are GTSNPN and SVGIG (reference sequence). The chain's CDR3 is CAWSVWTVVGGNTEAFF. The CDR3 DNA follows: TGTGCCTGGAGTGTATGGACAGTGGTAGGGGGGAACACTGAAGCTTTCTTT.

The J gene is TRBJ1-4, the V gene TRBV6-1, with D possibly matching TRBD1 (5 bases). The V gene lost 5 bases and the J gene lost 3 bases, with 13 bases spanning the gap. The CDR3 sequence is 15 residues long. Germline V gives CDR1 MNHNS, CDR2 SASEGT. Here the CDR3 reads CASSPSGGANEKLFF. The CDR3 nucleotides read TGTGCCAGCAGTCCTTCCGGAGGGGCTAATGAAAAACTGTTTTTT.

This clonotype showed up many times. V gene TRBV7-9 combines with J gene TRBJ2-7, with D perhaps assigned TRBD1 or TRBD2 (5 bases each). Germline CDR1 reads SEHNR; CDR2 reads FQNEAQ (reference sequence). This CDR3 is 15 amino acids long. Trimming shortened V by 5 bases and J by 3 bases, and 17 bases separated the two germline ends. The CDR3 here is CASSRDGVSNYEQYF. CDR3 DNA: TGTGCCAGCAGCCGGGACGGAGTCTCCAACTACGAGCAGTACTTC.

This clonotype came up many times. This chain links TRBV15 with TRBJ1-5; 7 bases fit TRBD1. Germline-derived CDR1 and CDR2 are LNHNV and YYDKDF (reference sequence). Germline trimming cut 0 bases from V and 0 bases from J; bases unmatched to any gene: 11. This CDR3 region has 19 residues. CDR3 loop: CATSRDPWRTGDSNQPQHF. The CDR3 coding sequence is TGTGCCACCAGCAGAGATCCGTGGCGGACAGGAGATAGCAATCAGCCCCAGCATTTT.

The V gene is TRBV7-8, the J gene TRBJ1-5; D is unresolved. V lost 1 base, J lost 3 bases, and 10 bases lay in between. Germline CDR1 and CDR2: SGHVS and FQNEAQ. The CDR3 is made up of 15 amino acids. CDR3 DNA sequence: TGTGCCAGCAGCTTAGACCAGAGAACCAATCAGCCCCAGCATTTT. Its translation is CASSLDQRTNQPQHF.

This clonotype was recorded at least ten times. V and J are TRBV7-2 and TRBJ2-1, with TRBD2 as a possible D gene (7 bases). The CDR3 has 15 amino acids. From germline, CDR1 is SGHTA and CDR2 FQGNSA. Trimming left V 5 bases short and J 4 bases short, with 15 bases between. CDR3 residues: CASSARGGNYNEQFF. The CDR3 nucleotides read TGTGCCAGCAGCGCGAGGGGGGGGAATTACAATGAGCAGTTCTTC.

V is TRBV4-1 and J is TRBJ1-1; D not resolved. The germline V gene encodes CDR1 MGHRA and CDR2 YSYEKL. The V gene lost 0 bases and the J gene lost 5 bases, with 13 bases spanning the gap. The length of the CDR3 is 15 residues. The CDR3 reads CASSQEDTPGTEAFF. DNA for the CDR3: TGCGCCAGCAGCCAAGAAGACACCCCTGGGACTGAAGCTTTCTTT.

This clonotype was detected a few times. V usage is TRBV6-5 and J usage is TRBJ2-3; 8 positions match TRBD2. This CDR3 is 17 amino acids long. The ends lost 0 bases at V and 4 bases at J; junction bases unmatched: 9. CDR1 and CDR2 from the germline V gene are MNHEY and SVGAGI. The CDR3 nucleotides read TGTGCCAGCAGTTACTCTTTTCAGCGGGAGATTCCAGATACGCAGTATTTT. Protein product: CASSYSFQREIPDTQYF.

This clonotype appeared many times. V gene TRBV29-1 combines with J gene TRBJ1-3; 7 bases map to TRBD1. This CDR3 contains 13 residues. V was clipped by 1 base and J by 3 bases; unmatched bases: 0. CDR1 and CDR2 from the germline V gene are SQVTM and ANQGSEA. CDR3 residues: CSVEAGGGNTIYF. The CDR3 region has the DNA TGCAGCGTTGAAGCAGGGGGTGGAAACACCATATATTTT.

This clonotype was seen a single time. V and J are TRBV19 and TRBJ2-5; no reliable D call. V lost 3 bases and J 3 bases, leaving 11 bases between the germline ends. This CDR3 has 14 residues. Germline lookup yields CDR1 LNHDA and CDR2 SQIVND (reference sequence). CDR3 DNA sequence: TGTGCCAGTAGTATGTTCGGCAGAGAAGAGACCCAGTACTTC. It specifies CASSMFGREETQYF.